What follows are 17 T cell receptor beta chains derived from one specimen sequenced in a study of OX40 agonist ivuxolimab in advanced cancers. This table comes from immunoSEQ multiplex PCR, and its TCRdb copy is limited to in-frame clones, with some not included. The data hold more than 45,000 clones, with approximately 82% observed a single time. The starting material was CD4+ or CD8+ T cells sorted from blood, obtained in a trial of the OX40 agonist ivuxolimab. The receptors shown here come from an adult with an advanced solid tumor such as melanoma, head and neck, liver or kidney cancer.

The rearrangement links TRBV19 to TRBJ1-4; D may be TRBD1 (6 bases). This CDR3 region has 16 residues. The V gene's germline CDR1 is LNHDA and CDR2 SQIVND (reference sequence). With 6 bases removed from V and 8 bases from J, the gap between germline ends came to 22 bases. CDR3 nucleotide sequence: TGTGCCAGTAGACGGGAAGGGGACACCCAGGGGGAAAAACTGTTTTTT. Translating it yields CASRREGDTQGEKLFF. Based on the CDR3 plus reference TRBV19 and TRBJ1-4, the full variable domain is DGGITQSPKYLFRKEGQNVTLSCEQNLNHDAMYWYRQDPGQGLRLIYYSQIVNDFQKGDIAEGYSVSREKKESFPLTVTSAQKNPTAFYLCASRREGDTQGEKLFFGSGTQLSVL.

This clone was counted a few times. The rearrangement links TRBV28 to TRBJ2-7, with D uncertain. Per germline, CDR1 MDHEN and CDR2 SYDVKM. The V end was cut by 8 bases, the J end by 7 bases, with 9 bases between. The CDR3 consists of 10 residues. CDR3 DNA: TGTGCCAGCGGTAGTAGTGAGCAGTACTTC. This codes for CASGSSEQYF.

This chain connects TRBV5-4 to TRBJ1-5; the D is unclear. In germline, CDR1 is SGHNT, CDR2 YYREEE (reference sequence). This CDR3 contains 15 residues. Trimming shortened V by 0 bases and J by 5 bases, and 12 bases separated the two germline ends. CDR3 in amino acids: CASSLGGRGDQPQHF. CDR3 sequence (DNA): TGTGCCAGCAGCTTGGGGGGAAGAGGCGATCAGCCCCAGCATTTT.

The rearrangement uses TRBV7-9 and TRBJ2-1; D gene uncertain. V was cut by 5 bases and J by 15 bases, with 17 bases left in between. This CDR3 comprises 12 residues. CDR1 SEHNR and CDR2 FQNEAQ come from the germline V gene (reference sequence). The CDR3 region has the DNA TGTGCCAGCAGCCTAACGGACCGACGAGCGTTCTTC. It yields the protein CASSLTDRRAFF. Full variable domain (remainder filled in from reference TRBV7-9 and TRBJ2-1): DTGVSQNPRHKITKRGQNVTFRCDPISEHNRLYWYRQTLGQGPEFLTYFQNEAQLEKSRLLSDRFSAERPKGSFSTLEIQRTEQGDSAMYLCASSLTDRRAFFGPGTRLTVL.

The gene calls are TRBV6-5 and TRBJ2-3; D is ambiguous. Trimming removed 0 bases from V and 2 bases from J, with 9 bases in between. This CDR3 contains 15 residues. Germline CDR1 reads MNHEY; CDR2 reads SVGAGI. Here the CDR3 reads CASSYSSVPTDTQYF. The CDR3 nucleotides read TGTGCCAGCAGTTACTCGAGTGTACCCACAGATACGCAGTATTTT.

This clone was seen more than once but under ten times. This chain connects TRBV28 to TRBJ1-5, with 8 bases fitting TRBD1. Germline V gene lookup returns CDR1 MDHEN and CDR2 SYDVKM. The CDR3 is 14 amino acids. The ends lost 4 bases at V and 6 bases at J; junction bases unmatched: 5. Here the CDR3 DNA reads TGTGCCAGCAGTTGGGGGACAGGTGGTCAGCCCCAGCATTTT. Protein product: CASSWGTGGQPQHF.

This clone was observed a few times. At one of its ends the junction is not consistent with the germline gene, which may arise from a read error. The chain joins TRBV6-5 to TRBJ1-1; TRBD1 aligns across 8 bases. CDR3 size: 15 residues. The germline V gene has CDR1 MNHEY and CDR2 SVGAGI. Here the CDR3 DNA reads TGTGCCAGCAGTTCAGGGGGCGGGGGGAACCCTGAAGCTTTCTTT. This sequence encodes CASSSGGGGNPEAFF.

V and J are TRBV6-6 and TRBJ2-3, with D possibly being TRBD2 (6 bases). V was trimmed by 6 bases and J by 1 base, leaving 8 bases between them. Germline loops: CDR1 MNHNY, CDR2 SVGAGI (reference sequence). This CDR3 has 13 amino acids. CDR3 coding DNA: TGTGCCAGCAGCACGGGGGGCACAGATACGCAGTATTTT. Its protein product is CASSTGGTDTQYF.

This chain uses TRBV14 with TRBJ1-3; no reliable D call. Germline lookup yields CDR1 SGHDN and CDR2 FVKESK. The length of the CDR3 is 15 residues. V lost 0 bases and J 3 bases, leaving 9 bases between the germline ends. The CDR3 is CASSQDWSGGNTIYF. The CDR3 DNA sequence: TGTGCCAGCAGCCAAGATTGGTCGGGTGGAAACACCATATATTTT. The variable domain in full, completed from reference TRBV14 and TRBJ1-3, reads EAGVTQFPSHSVIEKGQTVTLRCDPISGHDNLYWYRRVMGKEIKFLLHFVKESKQDESGMPNNRFLAERTGGTYSTLKVQPAELEDSGVYFCASSQDWSGGNTIYFGEGSWLTVV.

This clone was counted a few times. This chain uses TRBV19 with TRBJ2-4, with 9 bases aligning to TRBD1. V shed 6 bases, J shed 7 bases, and the junction held 7 bases outside the gene matches. The CDR3 is 14 amino acids. Germline assignment: CDR1 LNHDA and CDR2 SQIVND (reference sequence). The CDR3 here is CASSPQGARNIQYF. DNA for the CDR3: TGTGCCAGTAGCCCACAGGGGGCTCGGAACATTCAGTACTTC.

A single count supports this clone. V usage is TRBV28 and J usage is TRBJ1-1; D ambiguous. Germline CDR1 reads MDHEN; CDR2 reads SYDVKM. The germline V and J ends were trimmed by 3 bases and 4 bases, with 6 bases remaining between them. CDR3 size: 12 residues. The CDR3 here is CASSLRFTEAFF. The CDR3 coding sequence is TGTGCCAGCAGTTTGCGATTCACTGAAGCTTTCTTT.

The chain's CDR3 is CASSLQASGANVLTF. As DNA, the CDR3 is TGTGCCAGCAGTCTACAGGCCTCTGGGGCCAACGTCCTGACTTTC. The V and J genes are TRBV2 and TRBJ2-6; tentative D call: TRBD1 (5 bases). CDR1 and CDR2 (germline): SNHLY, FYNNEI. This CDR3 has 15 amino acids. Trimming took 5 bases from V and 0 from J, leaving 8 bases between them.

The chain employs TRBV10-3 and TRBJ1-2; 8 bases agree with TRBD1. The CDR3 covers 16 residues. The trim removed 8 bases at V and 2 bases at J, leaving 13 bases unmatched. Germline-derived CDR1 and CDR2 are ENHRY and SYGVKD. In nucleotides, the CDR3 is TGTGCCATCCAGACAGGGGAATTTGATCGGAACTATGGCTACACCTTC. This codes for CAIQTGEFDRNYGYTF.

The chain carries TRBV7-3 and TRBJ1-1; the D gene is possibly TRBD1 (6 bases). There are 13 residues in the CDR3. Trimming took off 5 bases at V and 2 bases at J, with 9 bases between the two ends. Germline lookup yields CDR1 SGHTA and CDR2 FQGTGA. Here the CDR3 reads CASSVQGNTEAFF. As DNA, the CDR3 is TGTGCCAGCAGCGTACAGGGTAACACTGAAGCTTTCTTT.

A single count supports this clone. The chain combines TRBV7-9 with TRBJ2-5, with 12 bases identical to TRBD2. This CDR3 contains 18 residues. J was trimmed by 2 bases and V by 1 base; bases with no gene match: 8. Per germline, CDR1 SEHNR and CDR2 FQNEAQ (reference sequence). The CDR3 loop reads CASSLVWTSGAPQETQYF. The CDR3 DNA follows: TGTGCCAGCAGCTTAGTATGGACTAGCGGGGCACCACAAGAGACCCAGTACTTC.

There are a few counts of this clone. The V call is TRBV6-4, the J call TRBJ2-3; D may match TRBD1 or TRBD2 (5 bases each). V was shortened by 1 base and J by 7 bases, with 9 bases between the two germline ends. The CDR3 loop spans 13 amino acids. Germline V lookup: CDR1 MRHNA, CDR2 SNTAGT. The DNA of the CDR3 is TGTGCCAGCAGTGACTGGGACGGAAATACGCAGTATTTT. Protein sequence: CASSDWDGNTQYF.

V usage is TRBV7-2 and J usage is TRBJ1-4; a possible D gene is TRBD1 (5 bases). Germline lookup yields CDR1 SGHTA and CDR2 FQGNSA. This CDR3 region has 16 residues. V was clipped by 5 bases and J by 8 bases, with 21 bases between them. CDR3: CASSPPGTARGEKLFF. CDR3 DNA sequence: TGTGCCAGCAGCCCACCCGGGACGGCGAGGGGAGAAAAACTGTTTTTT.